Listed below are T cell receptor beta chains from one sample, sequenced in a study of blood T cell repertoires in COVID-19. Assay: immunoSEQ multiplex PCR; the TCRdb copy retains only in-frame clones and omits some. The sample yields 290,000 or so clones, around 87% seen once. The sample was peripheral blood. Receptor source: a man aged 70-80 years with acute or convalescent COVID-19. Both conserved end residues are part of each CDR3. A D gene is named only where the DNA matches it firmly. Clone size is stated in some rows and not others, as once, few, many or a class when expanded.

d_call	clone_size	v_call	cdr3_length	j_call	cdr3_aa	cdr3_nt
.	few	TRBV11-2	17	TRBJ2-1	CASSETSGLAAYNEQFF	TGTGCCAGCAGCGAAACTTCGGGCCTAGCCGCCTACAATGAGCAGTTCTTC
TRBD1	.	TRBV4-1	14	TRBJ2-3	CASSQRQGAWTQYF	TGCGCCAGCAGCCAAAGACAGGGGGCATGGACGCAGTATTTT
TRBD1	.	TRBV28	15	TRBJ2-2	CASSLTGGSSGELFF	TGTGCCAGCAGCCTGACAGGGGGCAGCTCCGGGGAGCTGTTTTTT
.	.	TRBV7-8	16	TRBJ1-3	CASSLGSGLSGNTIYF	TGTGCCAGCAGCTTAGGGAGTGGACTCTCTGGAAACACCATATATTTT
TRBD2	.	TRBV4-3	16	TRBJ2-5	CASSLEAGGPEETQYF	TGCGCCAGCAGCCTGGAAGCGGGGGGGCCGGAGGAGACCCAGTACTTC
TRBD1	.	TRBV19	16	TRBJ1-1	CASSMSWDRANTEAFF	TGTGCCAGTAGTATGAGTTGGGACAGGGCGAACACTGAAGCTTTCTTT
.	.	TRBV19	16	TRBJ2-3	CASSRTRPPHTDTQYF	TGTGCCAGTAGTCGAACTAGACCCCCACACACAGATACGCAGTATTTT
TRBD1	.	TRBV6-5	14	TRBJ1-1	CASNTQGANTEAFF	TGTGCCAGCAACACACAGGGGGCGAACACTGAAGCTTTCTTT
TRBD1	.	TRBV18	13	TRBJ1-2	CASSLTGGNGYTF	TGTGCCAGCTCCCTGACAGGGGGCAATGGCTACACCTTC
.	few	TRBV7-2	13	TRBJ1-6	CASSSNRNSPLHF	TGTGCCAGCAGCTCTAACAGAAATTCACCCCTCCACTTT
TRBD1	.	TRBV6-6	13	TRBJ1-2	CASRLDREVGYTF	TGTGCCAGCAGACTAGACAGGGAGGTTGGCTACACCTTC
.	.	TRBV5-6	14	TRBJ2-1	CASSFWGSHNEQFF	TGTGCCAGCAGCTTCTGGGGCAGCCACAATGAGCAGTTCTTC
TRBD1	once	TRBV2	15	TRBJ1-1	CASSHPGQGSGEAFF	TGTGCCAGCAGCCATCCGGGACAGGGGTCGGGTGAAGCTTTCTTT
TRBD2	once	TRBV10-2	15	TRBJ2-1	CAAWTSGKAGNEQFF	TGCGCCGCTTGGACTAGCGGGAAGGCGGGAAATGAGCAGTTCTTC
TRBD1	.	TRBV24-1	14	TRBJ2-7	CATSDPRTGDEQYF	TGTGCCACCAGTGATCCGCGGACAGGGGACGAGCAGTACTTC
.	.	TRBV5-5	16	TRBJ1-5	CASSPWARREDQPQHF	TGTGCCAGCAGCCCTTGGGCCCGGAGGGAGGATCAGCCCCAGCATTTT
TRBD1	.	TRBV10-2	15	TRBJ2-5	CASSENFGQGGTQYF	TGCGCCAGCAGTGAGAATTTCGGACAGGGCGGGACCCAGTACTTC
.	.	TRBV3-1/TRBV3-2	13	TRBJ1-1	CASSRMDRAGAFF	TGTGCCAGCAGCCGAATGGACCGGGCGGGAGCTTTCTTT
.	.	TRBV5-4	14	TRBJ2-5	CASSPGTYQETQYF	TGTGCCAGCAGCCCGGGTACCTACCAAGAGACCCAGTACTTC
.	.	TRBV2	16	TRBJ1-2	CASSPQDYRANYGYTF	TGTGCCAGCAGTCCACAGGACTATCGGGCTAACTATGGCTACACCTTC
TRBD1	.	TRBV5-1	17	TRBJ2-7	CASSFTGDRHSPYEQYF	TGCGCCAGCAGCTTTACAGGGGATCGGCACTCCCCCTACGAGCAGTACTTC
TRBD1	.	TRBV29-1	14	TRBJ2-5	CSVEYTRQGKTQYF	TGCAGCGTTGAATATACGAGACAGGGGAAGACCCAGTACTTC
TRBD1	.	TRBV11-2	18	TRBJ1-1	CASSLSTSGAGGNTEAFF	TGTGCCAGCAGCTTATCCACCTCGGGAGCAGGGGGTAACACTGAAGCTTTCTTT
.	.	TRBV3-1/TRBV3-2	13	TRBJ1-5	CASSRSTNQPQHF	TGTGCCAGCAGCCGATCTACTAATCAGCCCCAGCATTTT
TRBD2	.	TRBV6-5	14	TRBJ2-7	CASRAGTRMREQYF	TGTGCCAGCAGAGCCGGGACTAGAATGCGCGAGCAGTACTTC
.	.	TRBV12-5	17	TRBJ1-6	CASGLVPPSSYNSPLHF	TGTGCTAGTGGTTTGGTACCCCCGAGCTCCTATAATTCACCCCTCCACTTT
TRBD1	.	TRBV4-2	16	TRBJ2-3	CASSQTRQGSTDTQYF	TGTGCCAGCAGCCAAACCAGACAGGGGAGTACAGATACGCAGTATTTT
.	.	TRBV9	12	TRBJ2-3	CASSARADTQYF	TGTGCCAGCAGCGCCAGGGCAGATACGCAGTATTTT
.	.	TRBV6-5	16	TRBJ1-5	CASSYSAGAGNQPQHF	TGTGCCAGCAGTTACTCCGCAGGGGCCGGCAATCAGCCCCAGCATTTT
TRBD2	once	TRBV7-9	13	TRBJ2-5	CASSRGGGETQYF	TGTGCCAGCAGCCGAGGCGGGGGGGAGACCCAGTACTTC
.	.	TRBV11-2	14	TRBJ1-1	CASSANWGPTEAFF	TGTGCCAGCAGCGCAAACTGGGGGCCGACTGAAGCTTTCTTT
TRBD1	.	TRBV29-1	16	TRBJ2-5	CSVALRTGRWGETQYF	TGCAGCGTTGCCCTAAGGACAGGGCGTTGGGGGGAGACCCAGTACTTC